Reported below is one T cell receptor (beta chain). Original methodology: ImmunoSEQ output held junction-only sequences without quality scores, so filtering differed. Only in-frame clones appear in the TCRdb table, and some are missing; sequencing was by immunoSEQ multiplex PCR. V, J and clone size were drawn from that table, and D and trimming were deduced from the DNA. The data contain around 2.1 million clones, just over 90% of them singletons. CD8 cells classed as naive were CD45RO-negative and positively selected for CCR7, excluding terminally differentiated effector memory CD45RA+ cells. This entry belongs to a study of shared clonotypes between healthy human individuals. V shed 4 bases, J shed 5 bases, and the junction held 12 bases outside the gene matches. CDR1 is SGHRS and CDR2 is YFSETQ in the germline V gene. This CDR3 contains 16 residues.

The J gene is TRBJ2-3, the V gene TRBV5-1; 8 nucleotides agree with TRBD2. The sequenced sample consisted of naive CD8+ T cells from PBMCs. This receptor was identified in a man younger than 35 in good health. Some clones in this sample may be carry-over from other donors' samples. Here the CDR3 reads CASSPSGSALGDTQYF. CDR3 in DNA: TGCGCCAGCAGCCCGAGCGGGAGTGCGTTGGGAGATACGCAGTATTTT.